This T cell receptor beta chain comes out of a study of shared T cell receptors in the human thymus. The data were produced by immunoSEQ multiplex PCR, yet TCRdb's version contains in-frame clones alone and is incomplete. This table holds hundreds of thousands of clones, roughly 94% found once. V was cut by 0 bases and J by 2 bases, with 12 bases left in between. Looked up from germline, CDR1 is MNHNS and CDR2 is SASEGT. The CDR3 totals 16 residues. Source material: thymocytes. This TCR was recovered from a human donor. The rearrangement joins TRBV6-1 to TRBJ2-3, with D unclear. The chain's CDR3 is CASSEAVQWVTDTQYF. CDR3 DNA: TGTGCCAGCAGTGAAGCTGTACAGTGGGTCACAGATACGCAGTATTTT.